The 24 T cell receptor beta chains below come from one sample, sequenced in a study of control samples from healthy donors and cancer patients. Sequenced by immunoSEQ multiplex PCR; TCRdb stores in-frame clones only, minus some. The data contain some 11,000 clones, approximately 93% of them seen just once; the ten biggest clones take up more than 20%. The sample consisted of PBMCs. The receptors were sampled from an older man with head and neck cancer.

The CDR3 sequence is CASIPFRGYGTGELFF. Here the CDR3 DNA reads TGTGCCAGCATCCCGTTCCGGGGGTATGGCACCGGGGAGCTGTTTTTT. The V gene is TRBV7-2, the J gene TRBJ2-2, with TRBD2 as a possible D gene (6 bases). This CDR3 region has 16 residues. Germline assignment: CDR1 SGHTA and CDR2 FQGNSA. V gave up 7 bases and J gave up 4 bases, with 19 bases separating them. The complete variable domain, with remaining parts taken from reference TRBV7-2 and TRBJ2-2, reads GAGVSQSPSNKVTEKGKDVELRCDPISGHTALYWYRQSLGQGLEFLIYFQGNSAPDKSGLPSDRFSAERTGGSVSTLTIQRTQQEDSAVYLCASIPFRGYGTGELFFGEGSRLTVL.

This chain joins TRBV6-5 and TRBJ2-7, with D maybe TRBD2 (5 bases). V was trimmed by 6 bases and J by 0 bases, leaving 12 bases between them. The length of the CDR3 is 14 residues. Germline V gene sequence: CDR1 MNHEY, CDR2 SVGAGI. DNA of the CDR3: TGTGCCAGCAGACGAGACGGGGACTCCTACGAGCAGTACTTC. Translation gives CASRRDGDSYEQYF.

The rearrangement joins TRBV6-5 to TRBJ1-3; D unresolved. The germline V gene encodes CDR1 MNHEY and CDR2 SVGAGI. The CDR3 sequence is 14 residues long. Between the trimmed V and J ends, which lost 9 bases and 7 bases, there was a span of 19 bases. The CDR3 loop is CASRDGRMGNTIYF. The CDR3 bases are TGTGCCAGTCGAGACGGACGGATGGGGAACACCATATATTTT.

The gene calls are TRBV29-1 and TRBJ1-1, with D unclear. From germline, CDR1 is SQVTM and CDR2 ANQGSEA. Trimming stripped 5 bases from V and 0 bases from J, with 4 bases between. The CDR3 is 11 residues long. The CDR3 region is CSVSMNTEAFF. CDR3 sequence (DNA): TGCAGCGTTTCTATGAACACTGAAGCTTTCTTT.

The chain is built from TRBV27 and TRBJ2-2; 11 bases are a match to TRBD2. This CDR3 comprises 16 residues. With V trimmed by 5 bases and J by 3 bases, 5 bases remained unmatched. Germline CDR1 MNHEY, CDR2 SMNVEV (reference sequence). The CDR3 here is CASSGRLAGYTGELFF. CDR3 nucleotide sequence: TGTGCCAGCAGTGGACGACTAGCGGGATACACCGGGGAGCTGTTTTTT.

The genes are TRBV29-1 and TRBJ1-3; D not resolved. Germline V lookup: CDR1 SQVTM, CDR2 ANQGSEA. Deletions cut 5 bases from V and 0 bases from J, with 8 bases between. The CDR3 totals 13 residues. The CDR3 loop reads CSVTMHSGNTIYF. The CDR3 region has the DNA TGCAGCGTTACGATGCACTCTGGAAACACCATATATTTT. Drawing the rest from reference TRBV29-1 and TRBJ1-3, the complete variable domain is SAVISQKPSRDICQRGTSLTIQCQVDSQVTMMFWYRQQPGQSLTLIATANQGSEATYESGFVIDKFPISRPNLTFSTLTVSNMSPEDSSIYLCSVTMHSGNTIYFGEGSWLTVV.

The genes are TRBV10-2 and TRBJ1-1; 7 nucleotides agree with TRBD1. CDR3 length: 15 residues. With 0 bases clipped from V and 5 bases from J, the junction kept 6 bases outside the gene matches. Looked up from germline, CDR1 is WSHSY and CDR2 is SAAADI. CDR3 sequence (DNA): TGCGCCAGCAGTGAGTCACAGGGGTTGGGGACTGAAGCTTTCTTT. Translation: CASSESQGLGTEAFF.

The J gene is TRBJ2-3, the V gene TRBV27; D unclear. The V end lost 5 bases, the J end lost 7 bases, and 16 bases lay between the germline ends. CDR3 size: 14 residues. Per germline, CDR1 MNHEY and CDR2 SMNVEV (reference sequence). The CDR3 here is CASSPMASLNTQYF. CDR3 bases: TGTGCCAGCAGTCCAATGGCTAGTTTAAATACGCAGTATTTT.

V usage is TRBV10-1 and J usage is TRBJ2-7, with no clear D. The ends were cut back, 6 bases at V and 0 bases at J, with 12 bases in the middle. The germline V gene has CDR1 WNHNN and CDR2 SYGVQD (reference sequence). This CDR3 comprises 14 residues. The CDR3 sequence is CASSPNILSYEQYF. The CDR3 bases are TGCGCCAGCAGCCCGAATATACTCTCCTACGAGCAGTACTTC.

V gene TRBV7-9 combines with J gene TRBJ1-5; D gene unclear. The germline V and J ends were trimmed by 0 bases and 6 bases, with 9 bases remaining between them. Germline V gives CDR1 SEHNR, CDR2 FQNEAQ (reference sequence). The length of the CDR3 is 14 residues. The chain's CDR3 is CASSLAGWSQPQHF. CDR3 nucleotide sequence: TGTGCCAGCAGCTTAGCTGGGTGGAGTCAGCCCCAGCATTTT.

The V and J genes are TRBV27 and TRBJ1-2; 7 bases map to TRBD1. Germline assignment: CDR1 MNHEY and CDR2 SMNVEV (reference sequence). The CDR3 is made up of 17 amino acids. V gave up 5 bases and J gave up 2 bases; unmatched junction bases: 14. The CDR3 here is CASSVKPGQPWNYGYTF. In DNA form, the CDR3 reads TGTGCCAGCAGTGTAAAACCGGGACAGCCATGGAACTATGGCTACACCTTC.

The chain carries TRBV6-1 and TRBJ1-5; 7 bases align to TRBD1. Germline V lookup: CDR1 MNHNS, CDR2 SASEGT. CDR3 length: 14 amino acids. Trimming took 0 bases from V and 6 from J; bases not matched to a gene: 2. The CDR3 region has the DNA TGTGCCAGCAGTGAAGCACAGGGGTCTCAGCCCCAGCATTTT. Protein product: CASSEAQGSQPQHF.

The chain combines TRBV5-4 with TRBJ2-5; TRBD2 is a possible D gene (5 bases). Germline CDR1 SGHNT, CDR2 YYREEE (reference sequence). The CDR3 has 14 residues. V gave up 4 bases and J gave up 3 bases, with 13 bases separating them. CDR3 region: CASSRPSEEETQYF. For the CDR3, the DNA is TGTGCCAGCAGCCGCCCATCGGAGGAAGAGACCCAGTACTTC.

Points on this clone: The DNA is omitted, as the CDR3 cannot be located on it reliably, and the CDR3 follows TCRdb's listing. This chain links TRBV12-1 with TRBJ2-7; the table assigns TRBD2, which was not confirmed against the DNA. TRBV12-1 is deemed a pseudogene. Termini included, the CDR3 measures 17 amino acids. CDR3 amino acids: CASSFAQGSGSPHEQYF.

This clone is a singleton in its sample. Here the CDR3 DNA reads TGTGCCAGCAGGGAGGGGATCCTGGGCTACACCTTC. It is translated as CASREGILGYTF. This chain connects TRBV6-5 to TRBJ1-2; the D gene is possibly TRBD1 (5 bases). CDR1 and CDR2 (germline): MNHEY, SVGAGI. CDR3 length: 12 amino acids. Trimming removed 6 bases from V and 8 bases from J, with 13 bases in between.

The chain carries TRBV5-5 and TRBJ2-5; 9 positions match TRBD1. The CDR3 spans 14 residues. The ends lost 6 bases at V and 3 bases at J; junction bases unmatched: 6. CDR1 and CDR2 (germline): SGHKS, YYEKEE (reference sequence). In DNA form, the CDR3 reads TGTGCCAGCACCGCCGGGACAGGGAAAGAGACCCAGTACTTC. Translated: CASTAGTGKETQYF.

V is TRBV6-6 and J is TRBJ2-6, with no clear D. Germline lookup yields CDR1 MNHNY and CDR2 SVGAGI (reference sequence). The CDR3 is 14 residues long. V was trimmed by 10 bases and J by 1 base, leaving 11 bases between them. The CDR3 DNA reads TGTGCCACCCTCAGTAAATCTGGGGCCAACGTCCTGACTTTC. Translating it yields CATLSKSGANVLTF.

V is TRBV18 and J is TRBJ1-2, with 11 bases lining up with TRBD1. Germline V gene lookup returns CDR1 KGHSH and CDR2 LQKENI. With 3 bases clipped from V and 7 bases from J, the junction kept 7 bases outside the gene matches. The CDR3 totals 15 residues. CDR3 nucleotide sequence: TGTGCCAGCTCACCCTTGGACAGGGGGCAGGGTGGCTACACCTTC. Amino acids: CASSPLDRGQGGYTF.

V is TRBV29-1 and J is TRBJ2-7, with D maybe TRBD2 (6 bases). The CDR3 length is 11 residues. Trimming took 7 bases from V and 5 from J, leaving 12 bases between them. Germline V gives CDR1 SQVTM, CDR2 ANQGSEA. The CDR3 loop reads CSASRGDEQYF. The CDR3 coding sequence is TGCAGCGCCTCTCGCGGGGACGAGCAGTACTTC.

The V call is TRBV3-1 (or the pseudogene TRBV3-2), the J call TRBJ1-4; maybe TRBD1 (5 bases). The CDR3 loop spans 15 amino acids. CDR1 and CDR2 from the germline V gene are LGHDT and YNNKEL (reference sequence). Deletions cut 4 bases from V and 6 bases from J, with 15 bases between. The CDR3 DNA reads TGTGCCAGCAGCCCCCGCTCAGGGCTCGATGAAAAACTGTTTTTT. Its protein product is CASSPRSGLDEKLFF.

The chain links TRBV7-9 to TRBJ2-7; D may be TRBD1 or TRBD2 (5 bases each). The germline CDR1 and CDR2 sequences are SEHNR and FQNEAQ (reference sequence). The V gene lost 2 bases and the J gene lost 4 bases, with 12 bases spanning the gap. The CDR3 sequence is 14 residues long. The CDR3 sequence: CASSLMSGPYEQYF. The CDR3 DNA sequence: TGTGCCAGCAGCTTAATGTCGGGACCTTACGAGCAGTACTTC.

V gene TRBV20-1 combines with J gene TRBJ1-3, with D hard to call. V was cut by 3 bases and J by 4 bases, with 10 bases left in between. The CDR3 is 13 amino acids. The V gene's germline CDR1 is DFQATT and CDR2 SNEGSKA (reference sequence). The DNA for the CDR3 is TGCAGTGCTAGTTCCAGTAACGGAAACACCATATATTTT. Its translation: CSASSSNGNTIYF.

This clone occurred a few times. The CDR3 region has the DNA TGTGCCTGGAGGGGAGAGGGGGCCTCTGGCTACACCTTC. It encodes CAWRGEGASGYTF. The V call is TRBV30, the J call TRBJ1-2; 7 bases are shared with TRBD1. CDR3 length equals 13 residues. V shed 3 bases and J 7 bases; nucleotides not matched to a gene: 8. Germline assignment: CDR1 GTSNPN and CDR2 SVGIG (reference sequence).

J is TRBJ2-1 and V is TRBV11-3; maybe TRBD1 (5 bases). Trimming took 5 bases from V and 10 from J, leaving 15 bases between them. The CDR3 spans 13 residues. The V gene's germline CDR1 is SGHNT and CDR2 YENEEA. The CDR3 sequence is CASSEHQGREQFF. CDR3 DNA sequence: TGTGCCAGCAGCGAACATCAGGGAAGGGAGCAGTTCTTC.